These 12 T cell receptor beta chains originate from one sample sequenced in a study of shared clonotypes between healthy human individuals. TCRdb's copy holds only in-frame clones and misses some; the assay was immunoSEQ multiplex PCR. The sample shows some 1.4 million clones, roughly 96% of them seen only once. What was sequenced was naive CD4+ T cells sorted from blood. Subset given: CD45RA+ positively selected. The receptor source for this set is a man aged 25 to 40 in good health.

In this sample, this clone turned up a few times. The sample has other DNA sequences that encode this CDR3 too. V usage is TRBV7-2 and J usage is TRBJ2-5, with D tentatively TRBD2 (5 bases). The germline V gene encodes CDR1 SGHTA and CDR2 FQGNSA. The CDR3 extends over 14 amino acids. Trimming shortened V by 1 base and J by 1 base, and 7 bases separated the two germline ends. The DNA for the CDR3 is TGTGCCAGCAGCTTAGGCGGGTCCCAAGAGACCCAGTACTTC. Translating gives CASSLGGSQETQYF.

This chain uses TRBV25-1 with TRBJ1-2; D is perhaps TRBD1 (6 bases). The germline V and J ends were trimmed by 4 bases and 7 bases, with 16 bases remaining between them. This CDR3 contains 14 residues. Germline CDR1 MGHDK, CDR2 SYGVNS. DNA for the CDR3: TGTGCCAGCAGTGTAATGGCACAGGGTGGTGGCTACACCTTC. Its translation is CASSVMAQGGGYTF.

The chain combines TRBV6-6 with TRBJ1-2; possibly TRBD1 for D (5 bases). The ends were cut back, 6 bases at V and 4 bases at J, with 15 bases in the middle. The V gene's germline CDR1 is MNHNY and CDR2 SVGAGI (reference sequence). The CDR3 contains 14 residues. Here the CDR3 reads CASRIGAVSYGYTF. The CDR3 DNA sequence: TGTGCCAGCAGGATTGGGGCAGTCAGCTATGGCTACACCTTC.

As regards this clone: The same CDR3 also results from other DNA sequences found in this sample. V and J are TRBV11-2 and TRBJ2-7; 7 nucleotides align to TRBD2. J gave up 3 bases and V 1 base, and 3 bases lay outside the gene matches. CDR1 is SGHAT, CDR2 FQNNGV, per germline. The CDR3 is 14 residues long. CDR3 amino acids: CASSLVGGSYEQYF. The CDR3 DNA follows: TGTGCCAGCAGCTTAGTGGGGGGGAGCTACGAGCAGTACTTC.

The chain has TRBV5-1 and TRBJ2-5, with 7 bases fitting TRBD2. V dropped 2 bases and J dropped 4; count of bases not matched to a gene: 11. The CDR3 loop spans 16 amino acids. From germline, CDR1 is SGHRS and CDR2 YFSETQ. As DNA, the CDR3 is TGCGCCAGCAGCTTCCCGAGGGGCGGGAGTGGAGAGACCCAGTACTTC. This gives the protein CASSFPRGGSGETQYF.

The chain combines TRBV19 with TRBJ2-7, with TRBD2 matching over 7 bases. The CDR3 extends over 15 amino acids. V lost 3 bases to trimming and J lost 2 bases; unmatched junction nucleotides: 7. The germline V gene has CDR1 LNHDA and CDR2 SQIVND (reference sequence). The chain's CDR3 is CASSIGEGRPYEQYF. CDR3 nucleotide sequence: TGTGCCAGTAGTATCGGGGAGGGTCGCCCCTACGAGCAGTACTTC. Full variable domain (outside the CDR3, taken from reference TRBV19 and TRBJ2-7): DGGITQSPKYLFRKEGQNVTLSCEQNLNHDAMYWYRQDPGQGLRLIYYSQIVNDFQKGDIAEGYSVSREKKESFPLTVTSAQKNPTAFYLCASSIGEGRPYEQYFGPGTRLTVT.

J is TRBJ2-1 and V is TRBV7-8, with D hard to call. This CDR3 contains 14 residues. V gave up 0 bases and J gave up 5 bases, with 8 bases separating them. Germline values: CDR1 SGHVS, CDR2 FQNEAQ. CDR3 coding DNA: TGTGCCAGCAGCTTAGCTGTGCCCCACAATGAGCAGTTCTTC. This encodes CASSLAVPHNEQFF.

This clone was recorded only once. The sample holds other DNA sequences that translate to the same CDR3. The chain recombines TRBV18 with TRBJ2-3; maybe TRBD2 (5 bases). With 2 bases removed from V and 3 bases from J, the gap between germline ends came to 9 bases. CDR1 and CDR2 (germline): KGHSH, LQKENI. This CDR3 contains 14 residues. The CDR3 region is CASSPLGRTDTQYF. DNA for the CDR3: TGTGCCAGCTCACCATTGGGGAGAACAGATACGCAGTATTTT.

This clone was found once. The gene calls are TRBV7-8 and TRBJ2-1; unclear D gene. Trimming pared 7 bases from V and 9 bases from J, leaving 13 bases between. The V gene's germline CDR1 is SGHVS and CDR2 FQNEAQ. This CDR3 region has 12 residues. CDR3 in DNA: TGTGCCAGCACCCTGGGTTTTGGTGAGCAGTTCTTC. It yields the protein CASTLGFGEQFF.

This clone was counted a single time. The junction departs from the called germline gene at one end, perhaps through a read error. This rearrangement joins TRBV27 to TRBJ2-1, with 8 bases lining up with TRBD1. The germline V gene encodes CDR1 MNHEY and CDR2 SMNVEV (reference sequence). This CDR3 spans 15 amino acids. CDR3 DNA sequence: TGTGCCAGCAGTTTCAGGGGGCCCTCCGACAATGAGCAGTTCTTC. It codes for CASSFRGPSDNEQFF.

J is TRBJ2-1 and V is TRBV19; the match to TRBD1 covers 8 bases. Trimming cost V 6 bases and J 6 bases; bases outside gene matches: 10. The CDR3 spans 15 residues. Germline loops: CDR1 LNHDA, CDR2 SQIVND (reference sequence). CDR3 residues: CASRARTGLGNEQFF. As DNA, the CDR3 is TGTGCCAGTAGGGCCCGGACAGGGCTTGGCAATGAGCAGTTCTTC.

The chain's CDR3 is CASSYTGTTNIQYF. The CDR3 DNA sequence: TGTGCCAGCAGCTACACCGGGACTACCAACATTCAGTACTTC. This chain joins TRBV13 and TRBJ2-4, with 7 bases aligning to TRBD2. This CDR3 region has 14 residues. Germline-derived CDR1 and CDR2 are PRHDT and FYEKMQ (reference sequence). V lost 4 bases and J lost 7; bases outside the gene matches: 7.